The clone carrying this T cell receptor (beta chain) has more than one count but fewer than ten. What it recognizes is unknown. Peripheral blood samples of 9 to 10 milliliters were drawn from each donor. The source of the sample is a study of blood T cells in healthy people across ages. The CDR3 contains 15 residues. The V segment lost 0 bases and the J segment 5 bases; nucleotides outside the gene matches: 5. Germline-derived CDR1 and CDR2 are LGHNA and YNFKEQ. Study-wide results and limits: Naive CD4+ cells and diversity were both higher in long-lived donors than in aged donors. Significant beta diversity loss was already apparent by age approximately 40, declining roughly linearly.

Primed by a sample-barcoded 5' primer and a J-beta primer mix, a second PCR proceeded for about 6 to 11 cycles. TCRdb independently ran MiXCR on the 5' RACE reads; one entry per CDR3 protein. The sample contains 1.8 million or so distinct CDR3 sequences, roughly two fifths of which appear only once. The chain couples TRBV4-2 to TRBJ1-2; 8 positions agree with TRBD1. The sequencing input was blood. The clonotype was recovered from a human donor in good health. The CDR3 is CASSQENRQGYGYTF. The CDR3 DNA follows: TGTGCCAGCAGCCAAGAGAACCGACAGGGGTATGGCTACACCTTC.